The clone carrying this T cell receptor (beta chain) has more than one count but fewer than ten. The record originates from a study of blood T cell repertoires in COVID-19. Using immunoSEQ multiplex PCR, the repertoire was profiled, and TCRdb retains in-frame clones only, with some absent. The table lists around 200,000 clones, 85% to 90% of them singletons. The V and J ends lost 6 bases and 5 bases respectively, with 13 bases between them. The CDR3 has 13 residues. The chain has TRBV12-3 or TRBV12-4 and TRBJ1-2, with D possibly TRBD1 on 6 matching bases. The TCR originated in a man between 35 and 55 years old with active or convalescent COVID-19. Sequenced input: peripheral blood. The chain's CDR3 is CASSSGQTYGYTF. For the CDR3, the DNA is TGTGCCAGCAGCTCCGGACAGACGTATGGCTACACCTTC.